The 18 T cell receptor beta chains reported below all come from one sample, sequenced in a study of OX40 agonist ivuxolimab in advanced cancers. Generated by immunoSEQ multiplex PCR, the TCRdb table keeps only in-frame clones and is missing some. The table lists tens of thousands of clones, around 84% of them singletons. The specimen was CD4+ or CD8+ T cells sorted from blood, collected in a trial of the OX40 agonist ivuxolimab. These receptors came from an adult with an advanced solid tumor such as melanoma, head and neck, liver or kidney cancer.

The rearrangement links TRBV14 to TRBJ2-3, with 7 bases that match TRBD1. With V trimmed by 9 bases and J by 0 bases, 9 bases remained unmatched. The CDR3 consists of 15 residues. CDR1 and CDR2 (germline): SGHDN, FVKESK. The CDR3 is CARLNRDSSTDTQYF. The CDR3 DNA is TGTGCCAGACTAAATCGGGACAGTAGCACAGATACGCAGTATTTT.

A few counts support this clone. CDR3 in DNA: TGTGCCAGCAGTTCCGAGCGGGAAGGGACGGAGACCCAGTACTTC. This translates into CASSSEREGTETQYF. V and J are TRBV28 and TRBJ2-5, with 7 bases identical to TRBD2. The CDR3 is made up of 15 amino acids. The V gene end was trimmed by 4 bases and the J gene end by 5 bases; junction bases not matched to a gene: 10. Germline loops: CDR1 MDHEN, CDR2 SYDVKM.

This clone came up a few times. This CDR3 is CASSLEAQGVETQYF. CDR3 sequence (DNA): TGTGCCAGCAGCTTAGAGGCCCAGGGGGTCGAGACCCAGTACTTC. The chain couples TRBV7-2 to TRBJ2-5, with TRBD1 matching 7 bases. The V and J ends lost 1 base and 5 bases, in that order; junction bases with no gene match: 7. Germline values: CDR1 SGHTA, CDR2 FQGNSA. This CDR3 spans 15 amino acids.

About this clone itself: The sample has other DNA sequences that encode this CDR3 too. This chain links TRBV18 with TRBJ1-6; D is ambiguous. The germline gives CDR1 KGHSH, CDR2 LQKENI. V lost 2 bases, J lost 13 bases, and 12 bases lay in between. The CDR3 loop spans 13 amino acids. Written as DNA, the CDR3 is TGTGCCAGCTCACCAGGCTCCTATGGCCCCCTCCACTTT. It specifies CASSPGSYGPLHF.

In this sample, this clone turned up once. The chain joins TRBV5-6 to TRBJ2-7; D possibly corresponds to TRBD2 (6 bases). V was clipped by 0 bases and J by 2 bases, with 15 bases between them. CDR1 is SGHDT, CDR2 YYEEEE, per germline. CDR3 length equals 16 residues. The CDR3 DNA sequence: TGTGCCAGCAGCTTGGGGGGGGAACTTTCCCCCTACGAGCAGTACTTC. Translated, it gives CASSLGGELSPYEQYF.

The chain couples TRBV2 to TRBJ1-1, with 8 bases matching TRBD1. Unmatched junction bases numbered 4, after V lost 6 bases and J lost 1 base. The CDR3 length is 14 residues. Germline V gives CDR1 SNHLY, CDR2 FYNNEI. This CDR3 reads CASRDGQGNTEAFF. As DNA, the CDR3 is TGTGCCAGCAGGGACGGACAGGGGAACACTGAAGCTTTCTTT.

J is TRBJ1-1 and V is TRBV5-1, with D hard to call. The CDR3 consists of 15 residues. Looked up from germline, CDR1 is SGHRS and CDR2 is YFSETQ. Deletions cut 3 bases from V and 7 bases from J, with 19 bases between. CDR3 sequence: CASSSQAGGSYEAFF. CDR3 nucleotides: TGCGCCAGCAGCTCCCAAGCGGGCGGCAGCTATGAAGCTTTCTTT. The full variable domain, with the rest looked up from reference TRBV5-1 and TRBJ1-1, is KAGVTQTPRYLIKTRGQQVTLSCSPISGHRSVSWYQQTPGQGLQFLFEYFSETQRNKGNFPGRFSGRQFSNSRSEMNVSTLELGDSALYLCASSSQAGGSYEAFFGQGTRLTVV.

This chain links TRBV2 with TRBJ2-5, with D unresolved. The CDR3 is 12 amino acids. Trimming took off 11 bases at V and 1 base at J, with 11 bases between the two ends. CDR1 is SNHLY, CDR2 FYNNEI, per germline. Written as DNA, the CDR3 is TGTGCCTGTGGGGTCCTCCAAGAGACCCAGTACTTC. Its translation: CACGVLQETQYF.

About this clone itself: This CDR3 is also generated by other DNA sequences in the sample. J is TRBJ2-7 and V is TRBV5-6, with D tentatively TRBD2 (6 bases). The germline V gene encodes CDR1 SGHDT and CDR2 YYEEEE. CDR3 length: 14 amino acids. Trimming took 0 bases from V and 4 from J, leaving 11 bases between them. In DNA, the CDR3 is TGTGCCAGCAGCTTGGGGGGTGGAGGGTACGAGCAGTACTTC. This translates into CASSLGGGGYEQYF.

This CDR3 is CASSPVGINYGYTF. Here the CDR3 DNA reads TGTGCCAGCTCACCAGTCGGGATAAACTATGGCTACACCTTC. The chain couples TRBV18 to TRBJ1-2; D ambiguous. The CDR3 runs 14 residues. V was trimmed by 2 bases and J by 2 bases, leaving 9 bases between them. Germline CDR1 KGHSH, CDR2 LQKENI.

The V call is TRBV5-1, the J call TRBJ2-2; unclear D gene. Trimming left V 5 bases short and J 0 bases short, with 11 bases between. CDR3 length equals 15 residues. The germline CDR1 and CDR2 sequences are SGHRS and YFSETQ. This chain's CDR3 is CASRAAASNTGELFF. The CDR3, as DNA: TGCGCCAGCAGGGCCGCGGCTTCGAACACCGGGGAGCTGTTTTTT.

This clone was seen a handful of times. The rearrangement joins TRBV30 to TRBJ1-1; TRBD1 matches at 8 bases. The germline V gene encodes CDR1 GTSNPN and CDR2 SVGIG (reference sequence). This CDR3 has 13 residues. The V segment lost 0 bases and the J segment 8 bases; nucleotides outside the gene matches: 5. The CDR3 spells CAWSVTGGLEAFF. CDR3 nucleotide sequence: TGTGCCTGGAGTGTAACAGGGGGACTCGAAGCTTTCTTT. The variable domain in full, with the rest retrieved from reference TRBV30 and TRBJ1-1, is SQTIHQWPATLVQPVGSPLSLECTVEGTSNPNLYWYRQAAGRGLQLLFYSVGIGQISSEVPQNLSASRPQDRQFILSSKKLLLSDSGFYLCAWSVTGGLEAFFGQGTRLTVV.

The chain's CDR3 is CASSYSPGVGCEQYV. CDR3 nucleotide sequence: TGTGCCAGCAGTTACTCGCCAGGGGTCGGCTGCGAGCAGTACGTC. The chain employs TRBV6-5 and TRBJ2-7; D might be TRBD1 (6 bases). The ends were cut back, 0 bases at V and 6 bases at J, with 15 bases in the middle. This CDR3 region has 15 residues. Germline V gene lookup returns CDR1 MNHEY and CDR2 SVGAGI.

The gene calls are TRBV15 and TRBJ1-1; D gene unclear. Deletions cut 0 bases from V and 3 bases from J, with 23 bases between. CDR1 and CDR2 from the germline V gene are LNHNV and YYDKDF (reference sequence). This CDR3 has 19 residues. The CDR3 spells CATSRDNPILRETYTEAFF. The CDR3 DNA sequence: TGTGCCACCAGCAGAGATAACCCAATTCTCCGGGAAACGTACACTGAAGCTTTCTTT.

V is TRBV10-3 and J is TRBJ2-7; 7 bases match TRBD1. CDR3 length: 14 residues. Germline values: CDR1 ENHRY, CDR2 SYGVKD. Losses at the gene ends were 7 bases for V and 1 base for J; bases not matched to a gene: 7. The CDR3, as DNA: TGTGCCATCAACCGCGACAGGGTGTCCTACGAGCAGTACTTC. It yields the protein CAINRDRVSYEQYF.

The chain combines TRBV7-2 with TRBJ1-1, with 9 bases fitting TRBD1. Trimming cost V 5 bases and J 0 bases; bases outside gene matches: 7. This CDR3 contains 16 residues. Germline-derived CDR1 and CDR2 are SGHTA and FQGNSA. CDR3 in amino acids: CASSPGQGHMNTEAFF. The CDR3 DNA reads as TGTGCCAGCAGCCCCGGACAGGGGCACATGAACACTGAAGCTTTCTTT. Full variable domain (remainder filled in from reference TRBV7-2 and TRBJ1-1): GAGVSQSPSNKVTEKGKDVELRCDPISGHTALYWYRQSLGQGLEFLIYFQGNSAPDKSGLPSDRFSAERTGGSVSTLTIQRTQQEDSAVYLCASSPGQGHMNTEAFFGQGTRLTVV.

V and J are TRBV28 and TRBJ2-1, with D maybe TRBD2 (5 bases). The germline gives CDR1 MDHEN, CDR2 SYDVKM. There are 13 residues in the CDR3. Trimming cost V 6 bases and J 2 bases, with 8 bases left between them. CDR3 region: CASRGGPYNEQFF. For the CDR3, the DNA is TGTGCCAGCAGAGGCGGGCCCTACAATGAGCAGTTCTTC. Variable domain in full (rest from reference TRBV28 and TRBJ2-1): DVKVTQSSRYLVKRTGEKVFLECVQDMDHENMFWYRQDPGLGLRLIYFSYDVKMKEKGDIPEGYSVSREKKERFSLILESASTNQTSMYLCASRGGPYNEQFFGPGTRLTVL.

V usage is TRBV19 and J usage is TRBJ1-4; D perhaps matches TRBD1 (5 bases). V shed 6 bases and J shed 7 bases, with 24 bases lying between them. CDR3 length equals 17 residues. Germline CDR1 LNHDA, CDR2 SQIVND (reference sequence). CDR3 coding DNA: TGTGCCAGTAGGAGCACCAGGGTGCGGGAATGGGGTGAAAAACTGTTTTTT. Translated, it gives CASRSTRVREWGEKLFF.